This T cell receptor (beta chain) was identified during a study of blood T cells in healthy people across ages. In this sample, this clonotype turned up once. What it recognizes is unknown. Overall study findings and caveats: The study found more naive CD4+ cells and higher diversity in long-lived than aged donors. Diversity of TCR beta per million T cells declined in a roughly linear way with age.

CDR3 length: 14 amino acids. The V gene's germline CDR1 is SGHRS and CDR2 YFSETQ. The V and J ends lost 3 bases and 1 base respectively, with 10 bases between them. A second PCR, run for about 6 to 11 cycles, used a sample-barcoded 5' primer plus a J-beta primer mix. TCRdb re-called the 5' RACE reads with MiXCR, one entry per CDR3 protein. The table records 650,000 to 950,000 distinct CDR3 sequences, under 45% of them present only once. Sequencing was performed on blood. This chain uses TRBV5-1 with TRBJ1-1, with a possible D match to TRBD1 (5 bases). The sequence was obtained from a man aged 55-75 years in good health. CDR3: CASSSLGGNTEAFF. In DNA, the CDR3 is TGCGCCAGCAGCTCGCTTGGGGGGAACACTGAAGCTTTCTTT.